The 8 T cell receptor beta chains listed next were all sequenced from one sample in a study of T-cell memory formation after mild COVID-19. TCRdb re-called the 5' RACE reads with MiXCR, one entry per CDR3 protein. The sample holds a few hundred thousand distinct CDR3 sequences, 25% to 30% seen once. Sequenced sample: PBMCs or a T cell subset sorted from them (not recorded which). These receptors originate from an adult woman who had mild COVID-19 (a few samples of this study predate the infection). Cell type and time point are not known.

V and J are TRBV6-5 and TRBJ1-1, with a possible D match to TRBD1 (5 bases). This CDR3 contains 12 residues. Trimming removed 0 bases from V and 10 bases from J, with 9 bases in between. Germline CDR1 and CDR2: MNHEY and SVGAGI. The CDR3 coding sequence is TGTGCCAGCAGTTACTCGGGGGGGTCAGCTTTCTTT. Its protein product is CASSYSGGSAFF.

The chain employs TRBV7-9 and TRBJ2-2; D possibly corresponds to TRBD2 (6 bases). With 4 bases removed from V and 6 bases from J, the gap between germline ends came to 9 bases. Germline V gene lookup returns CDR1 SEHNR and CDR2 FQNEAQ (reference sequence). The CDR3 is 13 residues long. CDR3 bases: TGTGCCAGCAGCTACGGGACTCCCGGGGAGCTGTTTTTT. Its translation is CASSYGTPGELFF.

The chain employs TRBV7-2 and TRBJ2-3; tentatively, D is TRBD2 (6 bases). Trimming removed 3 bases from V and 2 bases from J, with 30 bases in between. The CDR3 contains 21 residues. From germline, CDR1 is SGHTA and CDR2 FQGNSA. The CDR3 sequence: CASSLDPAWAPAGLLTDTQYF. The CDR3 bases are TGTGCCAGCAGCTTGGACCCCGCTTGGGCCCCTGCGGGACTCCTCACAGATACGCAGTATTTT.

This clonotype was recorded a few times. The chain has TRBV27 and TRBJ1-1, with D possibly matching TRBD1 (6 bases). The CDR3 has 15 residues. Germline V gives CDR1 MNHEY, CDR2 SMNVEV (reference sequence). Deletions cut 3 bases from V and 0 bases from J, with 11 bases between. CDR3: CASSFRGLLNTEAFF. The CDR3 nucleotides read TGTGCCAGCAGTTTTCGGGGGCTTTTGAACACTGAAGCTTTCTTT.

Only a few counts were recorded for this clonotype. The chain has TRBV11-3 and TRBJ2-7; 10 bases match TRBD2. The CDR3 has 16 amino acids. Germline-derived CDR1 and CDR2 are SGHNT and YENEEA. V was clipped by 5 bases and J by 4 bases; unmatched bases: 11. The CDR3 coding sequence is TGTGCCAGCAGCCCCTGGAGTACTAGCGGGAATTACGAGCAGTACTTC. This translates into CASSPWSTSGNYEQYF.

This sequence joins TRBV2 and TRBJ2-2; D perhaps matches TRBD2 (5 bases). The CDR3 runs 13 residues. CDR1 is SNHLY, CDR2 FYNNEI, per germline. V lost 6 bases, J lost 6 bases, and 11 bases lay in between. CDR3 loop: CASSALGAGELFF. CDR3 coding DNA: TGTGCCAGCAGCGCACTGGGAGCCGGGGAGCTGTTTTTT.

This clonotype was recorded many times. V usage is TRBV5-4 and J usage is TRBJ1-5; D unresolved. The V end lost 0 bases, the J end lost 4 bases, and 11 bases lay between the germline ends. The CDR3 sequence is 15 residues long. CDR1 and CDR2 from the germline V gene are SGHNT and YYREEE (reference sequence). The CDR3 DNA sequence: TGTGCCAGCAGCTTGGATCCCGAGCCTAATCAGCCCCAGCATTTT. Translated, it gives CASSLDPEPNQPQHF.

V gene TRBV24-1 combines with J gene TRBJ2-1, with D unclear. Trimming shortened V by 2 bases and J by 7 bases, and 8 bases separated the two germline ends. The length of the CDR3 is 13 residues. CDR1 KGHDR and CDR2 SFDVKD come from the germline V gene. The CDR3: CATSDSVDNEQFF. CDR3 DNA: TGTGCCACCAGTGATTCAGTGGATAATGAGCAGTTCTTC.